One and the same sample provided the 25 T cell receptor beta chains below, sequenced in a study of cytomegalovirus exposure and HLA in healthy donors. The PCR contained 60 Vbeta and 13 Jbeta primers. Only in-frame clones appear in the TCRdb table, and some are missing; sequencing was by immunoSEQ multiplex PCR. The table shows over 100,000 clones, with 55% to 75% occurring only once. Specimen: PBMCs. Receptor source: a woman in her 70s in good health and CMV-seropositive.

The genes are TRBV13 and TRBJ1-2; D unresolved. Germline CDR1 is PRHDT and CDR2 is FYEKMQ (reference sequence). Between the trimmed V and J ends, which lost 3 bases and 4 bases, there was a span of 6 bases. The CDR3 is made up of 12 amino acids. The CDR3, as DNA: TGTGCCAGCAGCTTGGGGAGCTATGGCTACACCTTC. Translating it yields CASSLGSYGYTF.

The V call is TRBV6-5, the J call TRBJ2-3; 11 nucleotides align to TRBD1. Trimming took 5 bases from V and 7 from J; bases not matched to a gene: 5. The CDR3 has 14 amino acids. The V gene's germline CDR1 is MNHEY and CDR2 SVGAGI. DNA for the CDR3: TGTGCCAGCAGTCGCGGACAGGGGGCTTATACGCAGTATTTT. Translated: CASSRGQGAYTQYF.

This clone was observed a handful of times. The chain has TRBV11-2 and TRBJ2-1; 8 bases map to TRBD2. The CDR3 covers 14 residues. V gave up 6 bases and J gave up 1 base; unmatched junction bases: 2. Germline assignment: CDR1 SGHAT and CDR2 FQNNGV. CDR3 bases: TGTGCCAGCAGGCGGGGGGCTTCCTACAATGAGCAGTTCTTC. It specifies CASRRGASYNEQFF.

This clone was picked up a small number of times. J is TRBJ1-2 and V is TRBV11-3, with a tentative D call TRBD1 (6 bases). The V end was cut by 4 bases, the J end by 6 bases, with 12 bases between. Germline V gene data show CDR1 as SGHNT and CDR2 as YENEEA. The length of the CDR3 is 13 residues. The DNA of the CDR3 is TGTGCCAGCAGCTCGACAGGACGCCATGGCTACACCTTC. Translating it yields CASSSTGRHGYTF.

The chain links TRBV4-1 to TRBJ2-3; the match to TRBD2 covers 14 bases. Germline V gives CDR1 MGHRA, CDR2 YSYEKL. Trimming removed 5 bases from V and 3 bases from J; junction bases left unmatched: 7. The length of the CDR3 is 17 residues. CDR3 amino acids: CASSEGLAGAGTDTQYF. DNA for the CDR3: TGCGCCAGCAGCGAGGGACTAGCGGGGGCGGGAACAGATACGCAGTATTTT.

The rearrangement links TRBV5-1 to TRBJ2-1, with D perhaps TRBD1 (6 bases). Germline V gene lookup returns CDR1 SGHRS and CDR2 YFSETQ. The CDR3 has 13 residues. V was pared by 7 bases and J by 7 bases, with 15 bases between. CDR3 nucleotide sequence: TGCGCCAGCCAGGCAGGGGATTATAATGAGCAGTTCTTC. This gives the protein CASQAGDYNEQFF.

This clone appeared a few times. The CDR3 spells CASSLWSGETQYF. The CDR3, as DNA: TGTGCCAGCAGCTTATGGTCGGGGGAGACCCAGTACTTC. This chain joins TRBV11-3 and TRBJ2-5; tentative D call: TRBD2 (5 bases). The germline V gene encodes CDR1 SGHNT and CDR2 YENEEA. The CDR3 has 13 amino acids. Trimming removed 2 bases at V and 5 bases at J, with 9 bases between.

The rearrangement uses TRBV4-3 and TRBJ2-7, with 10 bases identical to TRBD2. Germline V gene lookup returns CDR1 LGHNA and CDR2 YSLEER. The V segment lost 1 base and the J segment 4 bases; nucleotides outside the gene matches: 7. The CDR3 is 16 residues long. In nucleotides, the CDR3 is TGCGCCAGCAGCCAAGTTCTTAGCGGGGGGTTGTACGAGCAGTACTTC. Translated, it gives CASSQVLSGGLYEQYF.

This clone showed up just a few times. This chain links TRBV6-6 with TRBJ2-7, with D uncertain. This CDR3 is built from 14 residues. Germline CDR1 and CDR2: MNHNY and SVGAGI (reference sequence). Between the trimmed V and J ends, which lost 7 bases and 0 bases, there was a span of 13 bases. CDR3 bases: TGTGCCAGCAAACCCCGAACGGGCTCCTACGAGCAGTACTTC. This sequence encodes CASKPRTGSYEQYF.

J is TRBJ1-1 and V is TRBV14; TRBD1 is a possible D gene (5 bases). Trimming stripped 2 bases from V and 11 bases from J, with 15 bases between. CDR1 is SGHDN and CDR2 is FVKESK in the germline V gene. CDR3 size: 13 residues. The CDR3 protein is CASSQLRVSVAFF. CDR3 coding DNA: TGTGCCAGCAGCCAACTCAGGGTATCGGTTGCTTTCTTT.

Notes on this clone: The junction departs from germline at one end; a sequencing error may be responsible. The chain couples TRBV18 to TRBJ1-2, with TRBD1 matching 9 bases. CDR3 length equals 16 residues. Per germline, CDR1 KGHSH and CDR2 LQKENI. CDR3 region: CASSPDRGKGNYGCTF. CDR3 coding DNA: TGTGCCAGCTCACCGGACAGGGGAAAGGGTAACTATGGCTGCACCTTC.

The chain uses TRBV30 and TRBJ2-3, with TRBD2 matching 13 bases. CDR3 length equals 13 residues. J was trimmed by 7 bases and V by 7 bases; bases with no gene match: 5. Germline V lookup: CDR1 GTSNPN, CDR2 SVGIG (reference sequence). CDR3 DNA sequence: TGTGCCTCCGGGACTAGCGGGGTTAATACGCAGTATTTT. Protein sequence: CASGTSGVNTQYF.

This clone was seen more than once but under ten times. The CDR3 DNA reads as TGTGCCAGCAGCGGGACAGGGGATTCACCCCTCCACTTT. Its translation: CASSGTGDSPLHF. The chain recombines TRBV28 with TRBJ1-6, with 10 positions matching TRBD1. The CDR3 runs to 13 residues. The V and J ends lost 6 bases and 8 bases, in that order; junction bases with no gene match: 1. CDR1 is MDHEN and CDR2 is SYDVKM in the germline V gene.

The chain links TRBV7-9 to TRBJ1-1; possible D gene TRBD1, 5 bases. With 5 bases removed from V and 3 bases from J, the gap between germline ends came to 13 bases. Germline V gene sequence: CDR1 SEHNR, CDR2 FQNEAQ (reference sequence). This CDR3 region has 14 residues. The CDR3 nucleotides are TGTGCCAGCAGCCGGGACTCTGCGGACACTGAAGCTTTCTTT. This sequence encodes CASSRDSADTEAFF.

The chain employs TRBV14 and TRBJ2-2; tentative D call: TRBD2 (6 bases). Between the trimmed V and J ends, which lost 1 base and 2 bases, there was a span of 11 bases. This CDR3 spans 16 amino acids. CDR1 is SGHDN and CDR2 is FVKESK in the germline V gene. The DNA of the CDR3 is TGTGCCAGCAGCCAAGTCGGCGGGGCTAACACCGGGGAGCTGTTTTTT. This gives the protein CASSQVGGANTGELFF. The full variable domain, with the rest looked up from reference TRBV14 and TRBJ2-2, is EAGVTQFPSHSVIEKGQTVTLRCDPISGHDNLYWYRRVMGKEIKFLLHFVKESKQDESGMPNNRFLAERTGGTYSTLKVQPAELEDSGVYFCASSQVGGANTGELFFGEGSRLTVL.

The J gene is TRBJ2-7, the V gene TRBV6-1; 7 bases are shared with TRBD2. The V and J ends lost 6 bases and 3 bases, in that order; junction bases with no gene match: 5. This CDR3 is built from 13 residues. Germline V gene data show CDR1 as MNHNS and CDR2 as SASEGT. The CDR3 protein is CASSLGGLYEQYF. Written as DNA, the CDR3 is TGTGCCAGCAGCTTGGGAGGGCTCTACGAGCAGTACTTC.

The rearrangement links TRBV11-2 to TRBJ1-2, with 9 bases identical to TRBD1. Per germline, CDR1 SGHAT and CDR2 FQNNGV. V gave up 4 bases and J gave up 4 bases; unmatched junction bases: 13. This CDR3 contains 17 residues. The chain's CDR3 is CASSSGTGFSRTYGYTF. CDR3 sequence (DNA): TGTGCCAGCAGCTCCGGGACAGGGTTTTCCCGTACCTATGGCTACACCTTC.

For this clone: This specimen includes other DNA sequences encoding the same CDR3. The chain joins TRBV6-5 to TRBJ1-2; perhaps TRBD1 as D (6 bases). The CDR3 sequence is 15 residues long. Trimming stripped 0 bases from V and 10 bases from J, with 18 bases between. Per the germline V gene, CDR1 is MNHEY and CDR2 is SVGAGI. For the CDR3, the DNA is TGTGCCAGCAGTTACTCGGTTTATGGGACAATCTCCTACACCTTC. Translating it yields CASSYSVYGTISYTF.

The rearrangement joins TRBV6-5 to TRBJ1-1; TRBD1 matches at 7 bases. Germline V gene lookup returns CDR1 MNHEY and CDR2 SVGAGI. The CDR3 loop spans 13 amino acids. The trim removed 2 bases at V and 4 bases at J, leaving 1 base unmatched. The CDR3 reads CASSYDRVTEAFF. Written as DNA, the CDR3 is TGTGCCAGCAGTTACGACAGGGTCACTGAAGCTTTCTTT.

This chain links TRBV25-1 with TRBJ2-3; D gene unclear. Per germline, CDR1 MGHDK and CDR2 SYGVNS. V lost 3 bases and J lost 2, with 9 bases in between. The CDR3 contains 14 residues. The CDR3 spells CASSDHRATDTQYF. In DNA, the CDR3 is TGTGCCAGCAGTGACCACCGAGCCACAGATACGCAGTATTTT. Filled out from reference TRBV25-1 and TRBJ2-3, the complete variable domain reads EADIYQTPRYLVIGTGKKITLECSQTMGHDKMYWYQQDPGMELHLIHYSYGVNSTEKGDLSSESTVSRIRTEHFPLTLESARPSHTSQYLCASSDHRATDTQYFGPGTRLTVL.

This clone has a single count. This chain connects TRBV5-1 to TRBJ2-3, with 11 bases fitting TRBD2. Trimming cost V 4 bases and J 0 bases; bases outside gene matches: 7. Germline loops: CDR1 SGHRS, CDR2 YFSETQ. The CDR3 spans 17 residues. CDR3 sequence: CASSIGLAGLSTDTQYF. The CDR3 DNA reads TGCGCCAGCAGCATAGGACTAGCGGGTCTCAGCACAGATACGCAGTATTTT.

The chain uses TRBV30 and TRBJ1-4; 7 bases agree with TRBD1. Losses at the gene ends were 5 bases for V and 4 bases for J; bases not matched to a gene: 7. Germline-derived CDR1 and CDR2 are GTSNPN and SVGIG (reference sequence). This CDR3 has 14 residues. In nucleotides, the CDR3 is TGTGCCTGGGGATCGGGACAGCTTAATGAAAAACTGTTTTTT. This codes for CAWGSGQLNEKLFF.

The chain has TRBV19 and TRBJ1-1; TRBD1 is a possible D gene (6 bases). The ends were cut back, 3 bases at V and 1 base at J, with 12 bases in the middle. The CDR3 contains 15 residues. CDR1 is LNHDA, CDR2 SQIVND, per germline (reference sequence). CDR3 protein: CASSITGRGNTEAFF. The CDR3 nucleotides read TGTGCCAGTAGTATTACAGGGAGGGGGAACACTGAAGCTTTCTTT.

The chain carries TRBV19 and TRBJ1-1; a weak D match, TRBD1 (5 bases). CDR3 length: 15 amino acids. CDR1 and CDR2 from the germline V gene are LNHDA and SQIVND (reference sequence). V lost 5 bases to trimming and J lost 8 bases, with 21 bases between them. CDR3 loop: CASSPGGTARGEAFF. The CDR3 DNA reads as TGTGCCAGTAGTCCCGGGGGGACGGCCCGGGGGGAAGCTTTCTTT.

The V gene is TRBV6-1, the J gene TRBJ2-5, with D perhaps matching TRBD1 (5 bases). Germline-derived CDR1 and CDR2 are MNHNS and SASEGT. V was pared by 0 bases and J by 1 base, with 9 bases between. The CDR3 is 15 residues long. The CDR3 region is CASSEAWQGQETQYF. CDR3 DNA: TGTGCCAGCAGTGAAGCCTGGCAGGGCCAAGAGACCCAGTACTTC.